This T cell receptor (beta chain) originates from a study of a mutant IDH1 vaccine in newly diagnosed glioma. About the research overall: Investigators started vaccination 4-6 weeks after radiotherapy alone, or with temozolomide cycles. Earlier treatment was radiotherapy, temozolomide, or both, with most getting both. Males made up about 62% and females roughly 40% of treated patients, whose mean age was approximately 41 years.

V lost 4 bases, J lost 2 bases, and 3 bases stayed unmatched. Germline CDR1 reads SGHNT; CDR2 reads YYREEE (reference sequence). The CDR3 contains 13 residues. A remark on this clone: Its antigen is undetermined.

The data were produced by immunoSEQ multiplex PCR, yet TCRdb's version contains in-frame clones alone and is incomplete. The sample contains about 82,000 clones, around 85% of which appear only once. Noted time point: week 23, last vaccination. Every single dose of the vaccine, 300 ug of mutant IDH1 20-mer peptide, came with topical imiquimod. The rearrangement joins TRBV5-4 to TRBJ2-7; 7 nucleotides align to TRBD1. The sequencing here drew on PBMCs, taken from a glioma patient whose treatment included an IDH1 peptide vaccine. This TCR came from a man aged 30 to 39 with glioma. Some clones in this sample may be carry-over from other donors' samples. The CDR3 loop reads CASSNQGAYEQYF. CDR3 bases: TGTGCCAGCAGCAATCAGGGGGCCTACGAGCAGTACTTC. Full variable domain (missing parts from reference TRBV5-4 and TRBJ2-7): ETGVTQSPTHLIKTRGQQVTLRCSSQSGHNTVSWYQQALGQGPQFIFQYYREEENGRGNFPPRFSGLQFPNYSSELNVNALELDDSALYLCASSNQGAYEQYFGPGTRLTVT.